Presented here are 20 T cell receptor beta chains from one specimen sequenced in a study of T cells in Graves' hyperthyroidism and ophthalmopathy. Regions amplified from RNA transcripts were the TCR beta CDR3 regions. RT-PCR in the first round (using the HTBI primer set) targeted the TCR CDR3. TCRdb recomputed calls from the multiplex PCR reads with MiXCR, one row per CDR3 protein. Of some 510,000 distinct CDR3 sequences in the sample, roughly 20% were seen once. Sequenced: blood. The receptors stem from a man younger than 30 with Graves' hyperthyroidism.

This chain links TRBV6-5 with TRBJ1-2, with D maybe TRBD1 (6 bases). Looked up from germline, CDR1 is MNHEY and CDR2 is SVGAGI. Trimming shortened V by 2 bases and J by 4 bases, and 17 bases separated the two germline ends. This CDR3 is 16 amino acids long. The CDR3 reads CASSYAEGGGIYGYTF. CDR3 sequence (DNA): TGTGCCAGCAGTTACGCCGAGGGAGGGGGAATCTATGGCTACACCTTC.

This clonotype was seen repeatedly, ten times or more. Here the CDR3 omits its conserved ending phenylalanine or tryptophan, so a read error is the likely source. The gene calls are TRBV10-3 and TRBJ1-1, with 7 bases fitting TRBD1. This CDR3 has 15 residues. Unmatched junction bases numbered 15, after V lost 10 bases and J lost 4 bases. The germline CDR1 and CDR2 sequences are ENHRY and SYGVKD. The chain's CDR3 is CATLPGPGGGTEAFL. Written as DNA, the CDR3 is TGTGCCACCCTTCCAGGCCCAGGGGGGGGCACTGAAGCTTTCCTT.

This clonotype was found many times. The rearrangement uses TRBV2 and TRBJ1-1; TRBD1 matches 8 bases. Trimming cost V 8 bases and J 6 bases; bases outside gene matches: 8. The germline V gene has CDR1 SNHLY and CDR2 FYNNEI. This CDR3 region has 13 residues. Here the CDR3 reads CASLDRGIAEAFF. The CDR3 nucleotides are TGTGCCAGCCTTGACAGGGGTATCGCTGAAGCTTTCTTT.

This clonotype was detected many times. The gene calls are TRBV28 and TRBJ1-2, with D maybe TRBD1 (5 bases). Per the germline V gene, CDR1 is MDHEN and CDR2 is SYDVKM. The CDR3 is 15 residues long. Trimming took 6 bases from V and 2 from J, leaving 16 bases between them. The CDR3 reads CASRIKTAINYGYTF. The CDR3 region has the DNA TGTGCCAGCAGGATTAAGACAGCAATCAACTATGGCTACACCTTC.

J is TRBJ2-7 and V is TRBV6-5; tentative D call: TRBD2 (6 bases). The germline V and J ends were trimmed by 2 bases and 2 bases, with 16 bases remaining between them. The V gene's germline CDR1 is MNHEY and CDR2 SVGAGI. The CDR3 spans 16 residues. CDR3 residues: CASSYLTSTRPYEQYF. As DNA, the CDR3 is TGTGCCAGCAGTTACCTTACTAGCACCCGTCCCTACGAGCAGTACTTC.

This clonotype was observed a handful of times. The chain couples TRBV7-3 to TRBJ2-2; D remains unclear. Germline CDR1 and CDR2: SGHTA and FQGTGA. V lost 1 base and J 8 bases, leaving 20 bases between the germline ends. The CDR3 is 17 residues long. CDR3 sequence reads: CASSLNAERNMGGELFF. Written as DNA, the CDR3 is TGTGCCAGCAGCTTAAACGCGGAGCGAAACATGGGGGGGGAGCTGTTTTTT.

In its sample, this clonotype was seen many times. The V and J genes are TRBV28 and TRBJ2-7; possibly TRBD2 for D (6 bases). The germline CDR1 and CDR2 sequences are MDHEN and SYDVKM. Trimming removed 0 bases at V and 5 bases at J, with 17 bases between. This CDR3 contains 16 residues. CDR3 amino acids: CASSLWGRGRRDEQYF. The CDR3 DNA reads as TGTGCCAGCAGTTTATGGGGGCGGGGAAGACGGGACGAGCAGTACTTC.

The table lists this clonotype with many counts. The chain uses TRBV30 and TRBJ2-7; 8 positions match TRBD1. V gave up 5 bases and J gave up 2 bases; unmatched junction bases: 2. CDR3 length equals 12 residues. CDR1 and CDR2 from the germline V gene are GTSNPN and SVGIG (reference sequence). Here the CDR3 DNA reads TGTGCCTGGCGGACAGGGCCCTACGAGCAGTACTTC. Its translation: CAWRTGPYEQYF. The variable domain in full, completed from reference TRBV30 and TRBJ2-7, reads SQTIHQWPATLVQPVGSPLSLECTVEGTSNPNLYWYRQAAGRGLQLLFYSVGIGQISSEVPQNLSASRPQDRQFILSSKKLLLSDSGFYLCAWRTGPYEQYFGPGTRLTVT.

This clonotype was seen more than once but under ten times. The chain has TRBV30 and TRBJ1-3; perhaps TRBD1 as D (6 bases). Trimming took off 1 base at V and 0 bases at J, with 10 bases between the two ends. This CDR3 comprises 15 residues. The germline V gene has CDR1 GTSNPN and CDR2 SVGIG (reference sequence). CDR3 loop: CAWSGYRVSGNTIYF. The CDR3 nucleotides are TGTGCCTGGAGTGGATACAGGGTCTCTGGAAACACCATATATTTT.

The CDR3 sequence is CASSNMETNTEAFF. The CDR3 bases are TGTGCCAGCAGCAACATGGAAACGAACACTGAAGCTTTCTTT. The V gene is TRBV6-2 or TRBV6-3, the J gene TRBJ1-1; unclear D gene. Germline V CDR1 and CDR2: MNHEY, SVGEGT. This CDR3 has 14 amino acids. Trimming cost V 6 bases and J 1 base, with 12 bases left between them.

Many counts were recorded for this clonotype. The rearrangement links TRBV6-1 to TRBJ2-5, with 9 nucleotides matching TRBD1. Germline V gene sequence: CDR1 MNHNS, CDR2 SASEGT. The CDR3 is 15 amino acids. Trimming took 2 bases from V and 4 from J; bases not matched to a gene: 5. This CDR3 is CASSEQTGGSETQYF. The CDR3, as DNA: TGTGCCAGCAGTGAACAGACAGGGGGATCAGAGACCCAGTACTTC.

The chain combines TRBV27 with TRBJ1-1, with 7 positions matching TRBD1. Germline values: CDR1 MNHEY, CDR2 SMNVEV (reference sequence). The V gene end was trimmed by 4 bases and the J gene end by 7 bases; junction bases not matched to a gene: 6. The CDR3 loop spans 13 amino acids. The CDR3 coding sequence is TGTGCCAGCAGTTGGAAGGGGGCAAATGAAGCTTTCTTT. As protein: CASSWKGANEAFF.

The V call is TRBV6-1, the J call TRBJ1-2, with D uncertain. CDR1 and CDR2 from the germline V gene are MNHNS and SASEGT. The CDR3 consists of 15 residues. Trimming stripped 5 bases from V and 0 bases from J, with 13 bases between. CDR3 in DNA: TGTGCCAGCAGTAAGACATCGCAGCCTAACTATGGCTACACCTTC. Translating it yields CASSKTSQPNYGYTF.

This clonotype has ten or more counts. The chain links TRBV19 to TRBJ1-3; the D is unclear. From germline, CDR1 is LNHDA and CDR2 SQIVND (reference sequence). The CDR3 contains 15 residues. Deletions cut 9 bases from V and 0 bases from J, with 15 bases between. CDR3 DNA sequence: TGTGCCAGCAGACGGACCTCAGACTCTGGAAACACCATATATTTT. This gives the protein CASRRTSDSGNTIYF.

This clonotype was counted at least ten times. This sequence joins TRBV7-9 and TRBJ2-2; 16 bases fit TRBD2. Per the germline V gene, CDR1 is SEHNR and CDR2 is FQNEAQ (reference sequence). The V gene end was trimmed by 2 bases and the J gene end by 0 bases; junction bases not matched to a gene: 3. This CDR3 spans 19 amino acids. CDR3 loop: CASSLQGTSGGANTGELFF. DNA for the CDR3: TGTGCCAGCAGCTTACAAGGGACTAGCGGGGGGGCGAACACCGGGGAGCTGTTTTTT.

This clonotype occurred many times. The chain uses TRBV29-1 and TRBJ2-2, with D possibly being TRBD2 (6 bases). The ends were cut back, 7 bases at V and 4 bases at J, with 10 bases in the middle. The CDR3 covers 12 residues. CDR1 is SQVTM, CDR2 ANQGSEA, per germline. The CDR3 DNA reads TGCAGCGCCTGGGACTCCACCGGGGAGCTGTTTTTT. It encodes CSAWDSTGELFF.

This clonotype was detected ten times or more. CDR3 residues: CATARGSQETQYF. The CDR3 region has the DNA TGTGCCACCGCACGGGGTAGTCAAGAGACCCAGTACTTC. The V and J genes are TRBV24-1 and TRBJ2-5; a possible D gene is TRBD2 (5 bases). The CDR3 is 13 residues long. Between the trimmed V and J ends, which lost 9 bases and 2 bases, there was a span of 12 bases. Per the germline V gene, CDR1 is KGHDR and CDR2 is SFDVKD.

Ten or more counts support this clonotype. V is TRBV11-3 and J is TRBJ2-7; D is unresolved. The germline CDR1 and CDR2 sequences are SGHNT and YENEEA. Trimming cost V 0 bases and J 5 bases, with 11 bases left between them. The CDR3 spans 14 residues. The CDR3 reads CASSLDPRSDEQYF. In DNA form, the CDR3 reads TGTGCCAGCAGCTTAGATCCTCGTTCGGACGAGCAGTACTTC.

This sequence joins TRBV24-1 and TRBJ1-5; D unresolved. V dropped 2 bases and J dropped 3 bases, with 4 bases sitting between them. Per germline, CDR1 KGHDR and CDR2 SFDVKD. The length of the CDR3 is 13 residues. DNA of the CDR3: TGTGCCACCAGTGATTCTACCAATCAGCCCCAGCATTTT. This codes for CATSDSTNQPQHF.

This clonotype has a count of ten or more. This rearrangement joins TRBV30 to TRBJ2-5; 7 positions agree with TRBD2. The CDR3 loop spans 13 amino acids. Germline V CDR1 and CDR2: GTSNPN, SVGIG (reference sequence). Trimming at V came to 1 base and at J to 2 bases, leaving 1 base not matched to a gene. The CDR3 DNA follows: TGTGCCTGGAGTGAAGCGGGGCAAGAGACCCAGTACTTC. It yields the protein CAWSEAGQETQYF. The full variable domain, its missing parts supplied by reference TRBV30 and TRBJ2-5, is SQTIHQWPATLVQPVGSPLSLECTVEGTSNPNLYWYRQAAGRGLQLLFYSVGIGQISSEVPQNLSASRPQDRQFILSSKKLLLSDSGFYLCAWSEAGQETQYFGPGTRLLVL.